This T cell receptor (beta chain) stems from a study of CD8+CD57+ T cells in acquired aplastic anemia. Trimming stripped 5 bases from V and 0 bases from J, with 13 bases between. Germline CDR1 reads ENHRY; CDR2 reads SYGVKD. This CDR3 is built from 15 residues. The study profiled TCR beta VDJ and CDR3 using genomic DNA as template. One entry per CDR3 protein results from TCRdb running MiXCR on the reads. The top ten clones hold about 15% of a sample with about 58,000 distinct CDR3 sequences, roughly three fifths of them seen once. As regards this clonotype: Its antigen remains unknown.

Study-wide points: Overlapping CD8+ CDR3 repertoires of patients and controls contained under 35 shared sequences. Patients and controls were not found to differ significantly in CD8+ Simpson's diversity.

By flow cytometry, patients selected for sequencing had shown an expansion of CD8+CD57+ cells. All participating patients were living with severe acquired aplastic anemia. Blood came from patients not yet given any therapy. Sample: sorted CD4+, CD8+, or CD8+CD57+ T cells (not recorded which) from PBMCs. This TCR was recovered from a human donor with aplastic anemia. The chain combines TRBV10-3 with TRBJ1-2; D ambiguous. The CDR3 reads CAISLGSASNYGYTF. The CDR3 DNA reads TGTGCCATCAGTTTGGGCAGCGCTTCTAACTATGGCTACACCTTC.